This T cell receptor beta chain was sequenced during a study of blood T cell repertoires in COVID-19. Trimming cost V 4 bases and J 5 bases; bases outside gene matches: 4. This CDR3 region has 15 residues. CDR1 is SGHRS and CDR2 is YFSETQ in the germline V gene. The assay was immunoSEQ multiplex PCR, and TCRdb's table has in-frame clones only and misses some. This repertoire shows around 330,000 clones, 85% found once; its top ten account for about 1.9%. Material for sequencing was PBMCs or T cells enriched from blood (not recorded which). This chain links TRBV5-1 with TRBJ1-4, with TRBD1 identical over 11 bases. This clonotype originated in a woman aged 30 to 39 who had been exposed to COVID-19. The CDR3 nucleotides read TGCGCCAGCAGCCCCCGGGACAGGGGGAATGAAAAACTGTTTTTT. It is translated as CASSPRDRGNEKLFF.